The 22 T cell receptor beta chains listed next were all sequenced from one sample in a study of PD-L1 blockade in urothelial cancer. Clones were read by immunoSEQ multiplex PCR, and TCRdb kept only the in-frame ones, dropping some. The data contain nearly 35,000 clones, around 82% of them singletons. Noted time point: pretreatment peripheral blood. Sequences were derived from PBMCs, sampled around atezolizumab (anti-PD-L1) treatment. These receptors came from a man in his fifties or sixties with urothelial cancer.

This CDR3 is CASSTRHPETQYF. In nucleotides, the CDR3 is TGTGCCAGTAGTACAAGACACCCGGAGACCCAGTACTTC. This chain uses TRBV19 with TRBJ2-5; D gene unclear. CDR1 is LNHDA and CDR2 is SQIVND in the germline V gene (reference sequence). Trimming removed 4 bases from V and 5 bases from J, with 11 bases in between. The CDR3 contains 13 residues.

This clone occurred once. V and J are TRBV18 and TRBJ2-2; 9 nucleotides align to TRBD2. The V and J ends lost 2 bases and 7 bases, in that order; junction bases with no gene match: 5. CDR1 KGHSH and CDR2 LQKENI come from the germline V gene. The CDR3 extends over 15 amino acids. CDR3 DNA sequence: TGTGCCAGCTCACCAGAGGCTAGCGGGATCGGGGAGCTGTTTTTT. Translating gives CASSPEASGIGELFF.

The V and J genes are TRBV9 and TRBJ2-1, with D tentatively TRBD1 (5 bases). Per the germline V gene, CDR1 is SGDLS and CDR2 is YYNGEE. V was clipped by 0 bases and J by 4 bases, with 11 bases between them. The CDR3 runs 15 residues. DNA of the CDR3: TGTGCCAGCAGCGTAGATCCCGACAGATACAATGAGCAGTTCTTC. Residues: CASSVDPDRYNEQFF.

This chain connects TRBV5-6 to TRBJ1-5, with TRBD1 matching over 7 bases. The germline V gene has CDR1 SGHDT and CDR2 YYEEEE. The V and J ends lost 4 bases and 4 bases, in that order; junction bases with no gene match: 5. This CDR3 has 14 amino acids. In DNA, the CDR3 is TGTGCCAGCAGCCCCGGGACAGCGAATCAGCCCCAGCATTTT. Translation: CASSPGTANQPQHF.

The CDR3 nucleotides are TGCGCCAGCAGCCCGGGCGTCAATAGCGGCAGAACTAGCACAGATACGCAGTATTTT. Its translation is CASSPGVNSGRTSTDTQYF. V gene TRBV5-1 combines with J gene TRBJ2-3, with a possible D match to TRBD2 (6 bases). The V and J ends lost 4 bases and 0 bases respectively, with 24 bases between them. The CDR3 runs 19 residues. CDR1 and CDR2 (germline): SGHRS, YFSETQ.

V is TRBV7-2 and J is TRBJ2-3; no firm D call. Trimming took 2 bases from V and 2 from J, leaving 14 bases between them. From germline, CDR1 is SGHTA and CDR2 FQGNSA. The CDR3 consists of 16 residues. This CDR3 is CASSLFTVGATDTQYF. The CDR3 DNA follows: TGTGCCAGCAGCTTATTTACCGTTGGAGCCACAGATACGCAGTATTTT.

The genes are TRBV6-5 and TRBJ2-3; D perhaps matches TRBD2 (6 bases). Germline CDR1 is MNHEY and CDR2 is SVGAGI. The CDR3 runs to 14 residues. V was cut by 6 bases and J by 3 bases, with 13 bases left in between. CDR3 amino acids: CASRRTGGTDTQYF. CDR3 bases: TGTGCCAGCAGGCGAACAGGAGGGACAGATACGCAGTATTTT.

The rearrangement uses TRBV6-4 and TRBJ1-6; TRBD1 agrees at 9 bases. V was clipped by 6 bases and J by 5 bases; unmatched bases: 5. The CDR3 runs to 15 residues. From germline, CDR1 is MRHNA and CDR2 SNTAGT. CDR3 nucleotide sequence: TGTGCCAGCAGCGAGGGGACAGGGAATAATTCACCCCTCCACTTT. Translation gives CASSEGTGNNSPLHF.

V is TRBV11-1 and J is TRBJ1-2, with D possibly matching TRBD1 (6 bases). Germline-derived CDR1 and CDR2 are SGHAT and FQDESV (reference sequence). This CDR3 has 15 amino acids. V lost 5 bases and J 3 bases, leaving 16 bases between the germline ends. This CDR3 reads CASSPQQGPDYGYTF. In DNA form, the CDR3 reads TGTGCCAGCAGCCCTCAACAGGGCCCGGACTATGGCTACACCTTC.

This clone appeared once. The chain uses TRBV11-2 and TRBJ1-2; TRBD1 might be the D (5 bases). Trimming took off 3 bases at V and 7 bases at J, with 12 bases between the two ends. The CDR3 is 13 amino acids. The germline V gene has CDR1 SGHAT and CDR2 FQNNGV. The CDR3 spells CASSFSRETGYTF. In DNA, the CDR3 is TGTGCCAGCAGCTTTTCCAGGGAAACTGGCTACACCTTC.

The rearrangement uses TRBV6-6 and TRBJ2-7, with TRBD1 identical over 7 bases. Germline loops: CDR1 MNHNY, CDR2 SVGAGI (reference sequence). V trimming: 8 bases; J trimming: 4 bases; junction bases outside the gene matches: 8. The CDR3 is made up of 13 amino acids. This CDR3 is CASSGQALYEQYF. The DNA for the CDR3 is TGTGCCAGCTCCGGACAGGCGTTGTACGAGCAGTACTTC.

This chain joins TRBV29-1 and TRBJ2-1; TRBD2 aligns across 10 bases. Germline values: CDR1 SQVTM, CDR2 ANQGSEA. The CDR3 has 15 amino acids. The V segment lost 4 bases and the J segment 7 bases; nucleotides outside the gene matches: 10. The CDR3 region is CSVVGLAGEGNEQFF. Here the CDR3 DNA reads TGCAGCGTTGTAGGCCTAGCGGGAGAAGGGAATGAGCAGTTCTTC.

The chain recombines TRBV30 with TRBJ2-1, with 7 bases identical to TRBD1. This CDR3 spans 14 amino acids. J gave up 4 bases and V 0 bases, and 3 bases lay outside the gene matches. Germline V CDR1 and CDR2: GTSNPN, SVGIG (reference sequence). This chain's CDR3 is CAWSVGTVYNEQFF. The CDR3 nucleotides read TGTGCCTGGAGTGTAGGGACAGTATACAATGAGCAGTTCTTC. The full variable domain, completed using reference TRBV30 and TRBJ2-1, is SQTIHQWPATLVQPVGSPLSLECTVEGTSNPNLYWYRQAAGRGLQLLFYSVGIGQISSEVPQNLSASRPQDRQFILSSKKLLLSDSGFYLCAWSVGTVYNEQFFGPGTRLTVL.

This clone was seen a single time. The rearrangement joins TRBV5-1 to TRBJ2-1; 7 nucleotides match TRBD1. Germline CDR1 reads SGHRS; CDR2 reads YFSETQ. The CDR3 totals 17 residues. V lost 4 bases and J lost 4; bases outside the gene matches: 14. The CDR3 loop reads CASSLILTGSSYNEQFF. The CDR3 DNA is TGCGCCAGCAGCCTCATACTGACAGGGTCTTCATACAATGAGCAGTTCTTC.

CDR3 nucleotides: TGTGCCAGCAGCCTGTTGCAGGGCAGGGGAACGTACGAGCAGTACTTC. Its protein is CASSLLQGRGTYEQYF. J is TRBJ2-7 and V is TRBV11-2; D possibly corresponds to TRBD1 (6 bases). The ends were cut back, 5 bases at V and 4 bases at J, with 21 bases in the middle. This CDR3 has 16 residues. Germline V gene lookup returns CDR1 SGHAT and CDR2 FQNNGV. The full variable domain, its missing parts supplied by reference TRBV11-2 and TRBJ2-7, is EAGVAQSPRYKIIEKRQSVAFWCNPISGHATLYWYQQILGQGPKLLIQFQNNGVVDDSQLPKDRFSAERLKGVDSTLKIQPAKLEDSAVYLCASSLLQGRGTYEQYFGPGTRLTVT.

The V call is TRBV11-3, the J call TRBJ2-3; 11 bases map to TRBD2. The CDR3 consists of 18 residues. Germline V gives CDR1 SGHNT, CDR2 YENEEA. The junction had 11 bases not matched to a gene; V was cut back by 4 bases and J by 2 bases. The CDR3 loop reads CASSSRRLAGLATDTQYF. CDR3 nucleotide sequence: TGTGCCAGCAGCTCTAGGAGACTAGCGGGATTAGCCACAGATACGCAGTATTTT.

The chain recombines TRBV7-3 with TRBJ2-2; TRBD2 aligns across 13 bases. Germline trimming cut 1 base from V and 5 bases from J; bases unmatched to any gene: 10. Germline CDR1 is SGHTA and CDR2 is FQGTGA. The CDR3 runs to 19 residues. Here the CDR3 reads CASSLRGGTSGIGTGELFF. CDR3 nucleotides: TGTGCCAGCAGCTTAAGGGGGGGGACTAGCGGGATCGGTACCGGGGAGCTGTTTTTT.

This clone was observed a handful of times. V gene TRBV21-1 combines with J gene TRBJ2-7; the D call in the table, TRBD2, was not verified against the DNA. TRBV21-1 is listed as a pseudogene. CDR3 length: 17 residues. CDR3 amino acids: CASSRGTSGRAWDEQYF. The CDR3 nucleotides are TGTGCCAGCAGCAGGGGGACTAGCGGGAGGGCCTGGGACGAGCAGTACTTC.

The J gene is TRBJ2-7, the V gene TRBV5-4, with TRBD1 identical over 7 bases. V shed 1 base and J 4 bases; nucleotides not matched to a gene: 2. The germline V gene has CDR1 SGHNT and CDR2 YYREEE (reference sequence). The CDR3 consists of 13 residues. The CDR3 loop reads CASSLNRGYEQYF. The CDR3 DNA follows: TGTGCCAGCAGCTTGAACAGGGGTTACGAGCAGTACTTC.

The chain joins TRBV28 to TRBJ2-7; tentative D call: TRBD2 (5 bases). This CDR3 has 15 amino acids. Germline CDR1 reads MDHEN; CDR2 reads SYDVKM. V was cut by 1 base and J by 2 bases, with 12 bases left in between. CDR3 bases: TGTGCCAGCAGTTTATTCCGGGATTCCACCTACGAGCAGTACTTC. It encodes CASSLFRDSTYEQYF. Based on the CDR3 plus reference TRBV28 and TRBJ2-7, the full variable domain is DVKVTQSSRYLVKRTGEKVFLECVQDMDHENMFWYRQDPGLGLRLIYFSYDVKMKEKGDIPEGYSVSREKKERFSLILESASTNQTSMYLCASSLFRDSTYEQYFGPGTRLTVT.

The CDR3 spells CASSLYNSEKLFF. In DNA, the CDR3 is TGCGCCAGCAGCTTGTATAACAGTGAAAAACTGTTTTTT. The chain uses TRBV5-1 and TRBJ1-4; no reliable D call. CDR1 is SGHRS and CDR2 is YFSETQ in the germline V gene. V was pared by 1 base and J by 7 bases, with 8 bases between. The CDR3 is 13 amino acids.

The rearrangement uses TRBV6-4 and TRBJ2-3; 7 nucleotides align to TRBD2. The germline V gene encodes CDR1 MRHNA and CDR2 SNTAGT. The V and J ends lost 0 bases and 1 base, in that order; junction bases with no gene match: 1. This CDR3 contains 15 residues. CDR3 sequence (DNA): TGTGCCAGCAGTGACTCAAGCGGGGGCACAGATACGCAGTATTTT. It specifies CASSDSSGGTDTQYF.